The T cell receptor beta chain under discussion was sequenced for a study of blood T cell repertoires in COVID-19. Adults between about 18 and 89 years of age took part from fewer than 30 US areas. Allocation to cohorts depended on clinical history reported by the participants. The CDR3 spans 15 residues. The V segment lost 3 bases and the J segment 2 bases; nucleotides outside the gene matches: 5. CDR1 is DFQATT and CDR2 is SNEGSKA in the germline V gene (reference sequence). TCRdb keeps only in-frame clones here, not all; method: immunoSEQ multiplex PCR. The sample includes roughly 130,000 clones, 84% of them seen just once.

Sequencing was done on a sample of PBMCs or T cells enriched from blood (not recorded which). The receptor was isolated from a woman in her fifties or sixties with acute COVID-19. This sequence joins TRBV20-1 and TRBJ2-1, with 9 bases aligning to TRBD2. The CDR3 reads CSASRLADTYNEQFF. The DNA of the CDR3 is TGCAGTGCTAGTCGACTAGCGGATACCTACAATGAGCAGTTCTTC.